Below, one T cell receptor beta chain is given with its context. Its antigen is currently unknown. TCRdb reanalysed the RT-PCR reads using MiXCR and keeps one entry per CDR3 protein. The data show about 160,000 distinct CDR3 sequences, about a tenth seen once. This sample stems from a study of response to subunit inactivated influenza vaccine. Study-wide points: T cells newly recruited by each seasonal influenza vaccination are few, the authors suggested.

V was trimmed by 6 bases and J by 2 bases, leaving 14 bases between them. This CDR3 region has 14 residues. CDR1 and CDR2 (germline): SGHNT, YYREEE (reference sequence). The chain combines TRBV5-4 with TRBJ1-1; D perhaps matches TRBD1 (5 bases). This TCR was recovered from a middle-aged man who received an inactivated influenza vaccine. Sequencing used non-naive T cells sorted from PBMCs, obtained roughly 48 days after vaccination. The DNA for the CDR3 is TGTGCCAGCACCAAGGGACGGGCCAACACTGAAGCTTTCTTT. Translation gives CASTKGRANTEAFF. Drawing the rest from reference TRBV5-4 and TRBJ1-1, the complete variable domain is ETGVTQSPTHLIKTRGQQVTLRCSSQSGHNTVSWYQQALGQGPQFIFQYYREEENGRGNFPPRFSGLQFPNYSSELNVNALELDDSALYLCASTKGRANTEAFFGQGTRLTVV.